The next 8 T cell receptor gamma chains were all read from a single sample in a study of gamma delta lymphoproliferative disorders and STAT genes. TCRdb used CATT to re-call clones from the multiplex PCR reads. This table holds under 950 gamma-chain clones, about 32% found once. Sequencing used genomic DNA taken from PBMCs of patients and controls. Sequencing used blood. These receptors were collected from a human donor in good health.

This clone was counted between two and nine times. This chain links TRGV4 with TRGJ1 or TRGJ2. Here the J gene was assigned by germline matching of the DNA, as TCRdb has none. This CDR3 region has 14 residues. J lost 3 bases, V lost 9 bases, and 14 bases had no gene match. Germline V gene data show CDR1 as EGSTGY and CDR2 as YDSYTSSV. CDR3 sequence (DNA): TGTGCCACCATTAACCGACAAACTTATTATAAGAAACTCTTT. This encodes CATINRQTYYKKLF.

Within the sample, this clone is large. The V and J genes are TRGV8 and TRGJP. TCRdb records no J gene; here it was assigned by comparing the DNA to germline. CDR3 length: 18 residues. Germline V gene sequence: CDR1 VENAVY, CDR2 YDSYNSRV. The V gene end was trimmed by 0 bases and the J gene end by 7 bases; junction bases not matched to a gene: 9. The CDR3 loop reads CATWDRLRGELGKKIKVF. CDR3 nucleotide sequence: TGTGCCACCTGGGATAGGCTCAGGGGGGAGTTGGGCAAAAAAATCAAGGTATTT.

This clone qualifies as large (0.1 to 1%). V gene TRGV2 combines with J gene TRGJ1 or TRGJ2. TCRdb records no J gene; here it was assigned by comparing the DNA to germline. The junction had 8 bases not matched to a gene; V was cut back by 0 bases and J by 9 bases. CDR1 EGSNGY and CDR2 YDSYNSKV come from the germline V gene. The CDR3 has 13 amino acids. CDR3 residues: CATWDGPRGKKLF. CDR3 in DNA: TGTGCCACCTGGGACGGGCCTCGCGGTAAGAAACTCTTT.

CDR3 bases: TGTGCTGCGTGGGATTACCCTCATACCACTGGTTGGTTCAAGATATTT. This sequence encodes CAAWDYPHTTGWFKIF. The chain links TRGV10 to TRGJP1. The J gene was not available in TCRdb and was assigned here by matching the DNA to germline segments. TRGV10 is known as an ORF, though its function is uncertain. The CDR3 is made up of 16 amino acids. Unmatched junction bases numbered 10, after V lost 8 bases and J lost 0 bases.

This clone was counted a few times. A far larger clone is one base from this, pointing to a likely read error. The same CDR3 arises from other DNA sequences in this sample as well. The V gene is TRGV3, the J gene TRGJ1 or TRGJ2. No J gene was available from TCRdb, and it was assigned here by a germline match of the DNA. This CDR3 is built from 13 residues. Germline V gene data show CDR1 as VTNTFY and CDR2 as YDVSTARD (reference sequence). Written as DNA, the CDR3 is TGCGCCACCTGGGACGCCCCTTATTATAAGAAACTCTTT. As protein: CATWDAPYYKKLF.

In DNA, the CDR3 is TGTGCCACCTGGGACGGGCCCAGTGATTGGATCAAGACGTTT. Its protein product is CATWDGPSDWIKTF. The J gene is TRGJP2, the V gene TRGV2. TCRdb does not report a J gene; here it was assigned by matching the DNA to germline references. Losses at the gene ends were 0 bases for V and 5 bases for J; bases not matched to a gene: 3. Germline V gives CDR1 EGSNGY, CDR2 YDSYNSKV. This CDR3 has 14 residues.

This clone rates as large (0.1 to 1%). The J gene is TRGJ1 or TRGJ2, the V gene TRGV4. The J gene comes from matching the DNA to germline here; TCRdb lacks it. CDR1 and CDR2 from the germline V gene are EGSTGY and YDSYTSSV. V lost 5 bases and J lost 3; bases outside the gene matches: 7. The CDR3 has 13 amino acids. CDR3 DNA sequence: TGTGCCACCTGGGTTCTCCCTTATTATAAGAAACTCTTT. Amino acid sequence: CATWVLPYYKKLF.

This chain joins TRGV10 and TRGJP2. No J gene was available from TCRdb, and it was assigned here by a germline match of the DNA. TRGV10 has ORF status, its function being uncertain. With 8 bases clipped from V and 0 bases from J, the junction kept 4 bases outside the gene matches. This CDR3 comprises 14 residues. CDR3 sequence reads: CAAWGNSSDWIKTF. The CDR3 nucleotides are TGTGCTGCGTGGGGAAATAGTAGTGATTGGATCAAGACGTTT.